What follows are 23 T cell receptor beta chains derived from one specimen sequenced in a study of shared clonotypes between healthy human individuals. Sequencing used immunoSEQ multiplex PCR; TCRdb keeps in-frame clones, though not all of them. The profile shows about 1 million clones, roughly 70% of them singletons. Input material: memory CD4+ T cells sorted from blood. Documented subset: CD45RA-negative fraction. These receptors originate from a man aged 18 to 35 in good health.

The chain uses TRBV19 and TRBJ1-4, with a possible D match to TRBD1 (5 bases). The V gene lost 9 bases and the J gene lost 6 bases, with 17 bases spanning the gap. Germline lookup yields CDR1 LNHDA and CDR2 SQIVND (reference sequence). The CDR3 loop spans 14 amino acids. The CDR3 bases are TGTGCCAGCAGGGCCACGTCCTTGGATGAAAAACTGTTTTTT. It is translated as CASRATSLDEKLFF.

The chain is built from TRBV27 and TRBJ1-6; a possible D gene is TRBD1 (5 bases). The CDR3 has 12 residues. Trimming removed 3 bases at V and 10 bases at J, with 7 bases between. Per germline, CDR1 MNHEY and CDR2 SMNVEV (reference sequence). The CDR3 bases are TGTGCCAGCAGTTTTCAGGGCTCACCCCTCCACTTT. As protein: CASSFQGSPLHF.

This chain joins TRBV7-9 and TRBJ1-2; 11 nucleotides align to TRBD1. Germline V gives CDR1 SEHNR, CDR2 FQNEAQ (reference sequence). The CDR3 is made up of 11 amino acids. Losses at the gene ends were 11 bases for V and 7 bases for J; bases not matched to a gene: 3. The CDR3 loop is CAAGTGGGYTF. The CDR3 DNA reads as TGTGCCGCAGGGACAGGGGGTGGCTACACCTTC.

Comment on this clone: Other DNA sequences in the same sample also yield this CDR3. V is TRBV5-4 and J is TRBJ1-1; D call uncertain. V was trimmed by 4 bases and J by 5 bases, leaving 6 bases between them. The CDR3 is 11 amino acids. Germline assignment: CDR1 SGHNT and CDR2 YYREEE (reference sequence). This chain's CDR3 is CASSLNTEAFF. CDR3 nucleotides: TGTGCCAGCAGCCTTAATACTGAAGCTTTCTTT.

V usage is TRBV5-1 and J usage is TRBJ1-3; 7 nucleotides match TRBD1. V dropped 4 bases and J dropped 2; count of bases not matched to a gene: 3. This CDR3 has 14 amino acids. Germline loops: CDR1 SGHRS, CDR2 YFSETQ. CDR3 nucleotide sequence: TGCGCCAGCAGCCATGGACAGGCTGGAAACACCATATATTTT. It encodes CASSHGQAGNTIYF.

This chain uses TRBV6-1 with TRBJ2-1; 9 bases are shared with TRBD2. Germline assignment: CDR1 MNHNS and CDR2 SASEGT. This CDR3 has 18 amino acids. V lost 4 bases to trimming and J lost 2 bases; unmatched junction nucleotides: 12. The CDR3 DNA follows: TGTGCCAGCAGTGGCTTCCTTGAAGCGGGGGGAACCTACAATGAGCAGTTCTTC. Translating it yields CASSGFLEAGGTYNEQFF.

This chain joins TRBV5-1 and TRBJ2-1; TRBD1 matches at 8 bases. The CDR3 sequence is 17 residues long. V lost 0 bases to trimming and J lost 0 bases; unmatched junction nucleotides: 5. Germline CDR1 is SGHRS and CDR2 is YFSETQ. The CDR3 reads CASSLAPTGASYNEQFF. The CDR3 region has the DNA TGCGCCAGCAGCTTGGCCCCGACAGGGGCCTCCTACAATGAGCAGTTCTTC.

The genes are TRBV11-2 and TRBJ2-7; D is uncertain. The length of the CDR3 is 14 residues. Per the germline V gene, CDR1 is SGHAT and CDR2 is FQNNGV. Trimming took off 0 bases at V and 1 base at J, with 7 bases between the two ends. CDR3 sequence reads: CASSLEGRSYEQYF. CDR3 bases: TGTGCCAGCAGCTTAGAGGGTCGATCCTACGAGCAGTACTTC.

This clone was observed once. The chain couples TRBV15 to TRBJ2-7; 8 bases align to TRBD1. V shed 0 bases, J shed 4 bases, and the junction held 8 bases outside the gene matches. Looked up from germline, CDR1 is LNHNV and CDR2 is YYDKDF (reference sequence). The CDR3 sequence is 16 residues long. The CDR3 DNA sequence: TGTGCCACCAGCAGAGATCTAAGGACAGGGTTATACGAGCAGTACTTC. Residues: CATSRDLRTGLYEQYF.

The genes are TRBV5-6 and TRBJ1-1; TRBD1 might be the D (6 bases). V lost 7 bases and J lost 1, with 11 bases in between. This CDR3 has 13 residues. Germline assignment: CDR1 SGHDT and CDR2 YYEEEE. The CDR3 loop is CASDRRQNTEAFF. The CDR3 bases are TGTGCCAGCGACAGGAGACAGAACACTGAAGCTTTCTTT.

The DNA of the CDR3 is TGTGCCTGGAGTGTACCCCAATTAGCGCAGTATTTT. Protein sequence: CAWSVPQLAQYF. This chain links TRBV30 with TRBJ2-3, with D unresolved. Trimming removed 0 bases at V and 10 bases at J, with 11 bases between. The CDR3 is made up of 12 amino acids. CDR1 and CDR2 from the germline V gene are GTSNPN and SVGIG (reference sequence).

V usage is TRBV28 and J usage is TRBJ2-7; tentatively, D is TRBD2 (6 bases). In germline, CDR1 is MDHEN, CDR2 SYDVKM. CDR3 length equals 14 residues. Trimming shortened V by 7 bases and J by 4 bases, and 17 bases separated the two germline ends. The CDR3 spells CASNPGGKGYEQYF. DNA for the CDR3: TGTGCCAGCAACCCTGGGGGGAAGGGGTACGAGCAGTACTTC.

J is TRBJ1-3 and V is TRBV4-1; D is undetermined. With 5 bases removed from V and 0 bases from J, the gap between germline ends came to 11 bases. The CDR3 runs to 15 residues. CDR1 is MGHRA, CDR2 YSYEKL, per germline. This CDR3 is CASSSVLNSGNTIYF. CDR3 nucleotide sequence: TGCGCCAGCAGCTCCGTCCTGAACTCTGGAAACACCATATATTTT.

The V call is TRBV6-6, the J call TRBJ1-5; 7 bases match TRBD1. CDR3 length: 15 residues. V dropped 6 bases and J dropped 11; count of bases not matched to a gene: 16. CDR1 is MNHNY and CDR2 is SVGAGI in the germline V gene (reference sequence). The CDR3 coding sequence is TGTGCCAGCAGACCCCCGGGACAGAAGATTCTGTCCCAGCATTTT. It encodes CASRPPGQKILSQHF.

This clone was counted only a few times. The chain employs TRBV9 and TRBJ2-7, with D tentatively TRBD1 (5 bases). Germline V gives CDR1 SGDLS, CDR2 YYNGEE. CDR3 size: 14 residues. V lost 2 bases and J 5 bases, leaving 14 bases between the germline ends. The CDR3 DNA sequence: TGTGCCAGCAGCGTCACTCCGGACACGGACGAGCAGTACTTC. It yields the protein CASSVTPDTDEQYF.

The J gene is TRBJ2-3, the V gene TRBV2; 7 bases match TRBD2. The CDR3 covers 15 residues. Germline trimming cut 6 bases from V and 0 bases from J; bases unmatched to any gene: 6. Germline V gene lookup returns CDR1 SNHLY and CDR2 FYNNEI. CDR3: CASRAERGSTDTQYF. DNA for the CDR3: TGTGCCAGCAGAGCTGAGCGGGGAAGCACAGATACGCAGTATTTT.

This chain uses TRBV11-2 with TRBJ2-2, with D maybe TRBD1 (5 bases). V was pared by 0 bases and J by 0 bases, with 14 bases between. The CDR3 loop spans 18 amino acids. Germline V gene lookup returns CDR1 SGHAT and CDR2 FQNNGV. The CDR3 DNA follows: TGTGCCAGCAGCTTAGATGTCGGCAGGGCTTCGAACACCGGGGAGCTGTTTTTT. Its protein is CASSLDVGRASNTGELFF. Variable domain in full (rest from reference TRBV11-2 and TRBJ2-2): EAGVAQSPRYKIIEKRQSVAFWCNPISGHATLYWYQQILGQGPKLLIQFQNNGVVDDSQLPKDRFSAERLKGVDSTLKIQPAKLEDSAVYLCASSLDVGRASNTGELFFGEGSRLTVL.

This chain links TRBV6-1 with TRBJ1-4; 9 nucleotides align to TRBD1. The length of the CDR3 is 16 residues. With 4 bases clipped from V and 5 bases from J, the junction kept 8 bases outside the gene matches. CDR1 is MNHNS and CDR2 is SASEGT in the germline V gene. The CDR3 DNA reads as TGTGCCAGCAGTGTAAACACCGGGACAGGGAATGAAAAACTGTTTTTT. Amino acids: CASSVNTGTGNEKLFF.

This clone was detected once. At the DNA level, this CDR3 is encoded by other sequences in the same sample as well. CDR3 sequence (DNA): TGTGCCAGCAGTTCGAGGACTAGCGGGGATCAAGAGACCCAGTACTTC. This translates into CASSSRTSGDQETQYF. The rearrangement links TRBV27 to TRBJ2-5, with 12 bases matching TRBD2. With V trimmed by 4 bases and J by 2 bases, 5 bases remained unmatched. The CDR3 has 16 residues. In germline, CDR1 is MNHEY, CDR2 SMNVEV (reference sequence).

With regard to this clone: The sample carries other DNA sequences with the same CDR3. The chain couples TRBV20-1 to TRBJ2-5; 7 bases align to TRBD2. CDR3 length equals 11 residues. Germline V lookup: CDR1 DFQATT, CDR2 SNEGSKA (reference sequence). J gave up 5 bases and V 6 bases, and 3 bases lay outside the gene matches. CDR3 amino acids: CSAGGGETQYF. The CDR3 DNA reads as TGCAGTGCCGGGGGAGGGGAGACCCAGTACTTC.

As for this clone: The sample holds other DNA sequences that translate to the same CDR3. CDR3 DNA sequence: TGTGCCAGTAGAACTAGCGGGGGTACAGATACGCAGTATTTT. Amino acids: CASRTSGGTDTQYF. The V and J genes are TRBV19 and TRBJ2-3; 11 positions agree with TRBD2. Germline V gene sequence: CDR1 LNHDA, CDR2 SQIVND (reference sequence). The CDR3 has 14 residues. Trimming removed 6 bases from V and 3 bases from J; junction bases left unmatched: 2.

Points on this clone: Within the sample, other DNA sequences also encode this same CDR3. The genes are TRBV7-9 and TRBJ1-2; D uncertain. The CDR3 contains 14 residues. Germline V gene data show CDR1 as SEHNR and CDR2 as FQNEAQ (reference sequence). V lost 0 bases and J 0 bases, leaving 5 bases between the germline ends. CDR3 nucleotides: TGTGCCAGCAGCTTAGCGGGGACTAACTATGGCTACACCTTC. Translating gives CASSLAGTNYGYTF. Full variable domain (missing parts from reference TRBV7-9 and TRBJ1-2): DTGVSQNPRHKITKRGQNVTFRCDPISEHNRLYWYRQTLGQGPEFLTYFQNEAQLEKSRLLSDRFSAERPKGSFSTLEIQRTEQGDSAMYLCASSLAGTNYGYTFGSGTRLTVV.

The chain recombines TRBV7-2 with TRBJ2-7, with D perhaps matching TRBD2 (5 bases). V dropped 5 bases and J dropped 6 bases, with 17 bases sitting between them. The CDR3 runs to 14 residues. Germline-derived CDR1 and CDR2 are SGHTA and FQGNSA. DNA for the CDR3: TGTGCCAGCAGCCGAACAGCGGACGTCTCCGAGCAGTACTTC. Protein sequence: CASSRTADVSEQYF.